This is a list of T cell receptor beta chains from one sample in a study of graft-versus-host responses after intestinal transplantation. TCRdb's copy holds only in-frame clones and misses some; the assay was immunoSEQ multiplex PCR. The sample includes about 23,000 clones, roughly 79% of them seen just once. The sample consisted of ileum tissue, taken 12 days after intestinal transplant. The source is a human patient who received an intestinal transplant, so some T cells may come from the graft donor. Both conserved end residues are part of each CDR3. A D gene is named only where the DNA matches it firmly. Only some rows state a clone size, as once, few, many or a class for expanded clones.

V gene,D gene,clone size,J gene,CDR3 protein,CDR3 DNA
TRBV5-1,TRBD2,NA,TRBJ2-2,CASSYIGTSALERAGELFF,TGCGCCAGCAGTTACATCGGGACTAGCGCCCTAGAGAGGGCCGGGGAGCTGTTTTTT
TRBV7-2,TRBD2,NA,TRBJ2-2,CASSLRSGGPHELFF,TGTGCCAGCAGTTTAAGAAGCGGGGGTCCTCATGAGCTGTTTTTT
TRBV5-6,TRBD2,few,TRBJ2-3,CASSWEGTDTQYF,TGTGCCAGCAGCTGGGAGGGTACAGATACGCAGTATTTT
TRBV4-1,TRBD1,once,TRBJ1-2,CASSQVGQGDGYTF,TGCGCCAGCAGCCAAGTGGGACAGGGGGATGGCTACACCTTC
TRBV13,NA,NA,TRBJ1-6,CASGGGSYNSPLHF,TGTGCCAGCGGGGGAGGCTCCTATAATTCACCCCTCCACTTT
TRBV10-3,TRBD2,once,TRBJ2-7,CAISPGGAYEQYF,TGTGCCATCAGCCCCGGGGGGGCATACGAGCAGTACTTC
TRBV7-2,TRBD2,NA,TRBJ2-7,CASSLRASGMDSYEQYF,TGTGCCAGCAGCTTACGGGCTAGCGGGATGGACTCCTACGAGCAGTACTTC
TRBV9,NA,NA,TRBJ1-1,CASSDRVNTEAFF,TGTGCCAGCAGCGACAGGGTGAACACTGAAGCTTTCTTT